The T cell receptor (beta chain) described here comes from a study of blood T cell repertoires in COVID-19. Clones were read by immunoSEQ multiplex PCR, and TCRdb kept only the in-frame ones, dropping some. The table has about 150,000 clones, more than 60% seen once; the top ten hold approximately 15%. Germline-derived CDR1 and CDR2 are SGHRS and YFSETQ. The CDR3 contains 14 residues. Trimming pared 3 bases from V and 6 bases from J, leaving 15 bases between. The V call is TRBV5-1, the J call TRBJ1-1; no definite D call. The sequencing sample was made of peripheral blood. The TCR comes from a man aged 45-65 years with acute or convalescent COVID-19. The CDR3 loop reads CASSYRVSGAEAFF. The CDR3 coding sequence is TGCGCCAGCAGCTACCGGGTCTCCGGCGCTGAAGCTTTCTTT.